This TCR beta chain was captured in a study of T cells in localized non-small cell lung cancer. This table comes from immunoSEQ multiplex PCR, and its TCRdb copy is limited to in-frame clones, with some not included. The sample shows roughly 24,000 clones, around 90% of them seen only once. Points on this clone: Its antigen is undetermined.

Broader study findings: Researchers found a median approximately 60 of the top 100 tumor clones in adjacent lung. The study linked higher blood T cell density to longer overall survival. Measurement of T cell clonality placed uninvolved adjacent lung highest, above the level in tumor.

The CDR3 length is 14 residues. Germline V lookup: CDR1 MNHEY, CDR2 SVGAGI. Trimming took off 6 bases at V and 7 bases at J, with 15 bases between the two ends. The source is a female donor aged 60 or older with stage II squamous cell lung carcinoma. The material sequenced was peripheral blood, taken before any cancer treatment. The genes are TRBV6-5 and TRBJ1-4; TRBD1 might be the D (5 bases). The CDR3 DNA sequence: TGTGCCAGCAGCTTGTTGGGGGGGGGTGAAAAACTGTTTTTT. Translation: CASSLLGGGEKLFF.